Presented here are 28 T cell receptor beta chains from one specimen sequenced in a study of T cell responses to AZD1222 COVID-19 vaccine. Sequenced by immunoSEQ multiplex PCR; TCRdb stores in-frame clones only, minus some. This table holds roughly 200,000 clones, approximately 91% found once. Sequences were derived from peripheral blood, sampled 28 days after the second AZD1222 dose. Receptor source: an adult who received the AZD1222 COVID-19 vaccine.

The gene calls are TRBV27 and TRBJ1-2; D perhaps matches TRBD1 (5 bases). Germline CDR1 reads MNHEY; CDR2 reads SMNVEV (reference sequence). This CDR3 has 15 amino acids. V was pared by 6 bases and J by 4 bases, with 18 bases between. CDR3 sequence reads: CASRSLGGSGYGYTF. Here the CDR3 DNA reads TGTGCCAGCAGGTCTCTCGGGGGTAGCGGCTATGGCTACACCTTC.

The rearrangement uses TRBV5-1 and TRBJ1-3; no reliable D call. The V end lost 0 bases, the J end lost 1 base, and 14 bases lay between the germline ends. CDR1 SGHRS and CDR2 YFSETQ come from the germline V gene. There are 17 residues in the CDR3. CDR3 in DNA: TGCGCCAGCAGCTTGGCCGCGGCCAGAAATTCTGGAAACACCATATATTTT. Protein sequence: CASSLAAARNSGNTIYF.

This chain connects TRBV6-2 or TRBV6-3 to TRBJ2-1; 7 bases fit TRBD2. Germline CDR1 and CDR2: MNHEY and SVGEGT. This CDR3 contains 17 residues. Trimming at V came to 2 bases and at J to 0 bases, leaving 7 bases not matched to a gene. This chain's CDR3 is CASSYESGGSSYNEQFF. Here the CDR3 DNA reads TGTGCCAGCAGTTACGAGTCGGGGGGAAGCTCCTACAATGAGCAGTTCTTC.

The sample holds one count of this clone. The chain links TRBV7-6 to TRBJ2-5, with D unclear. This CDR3 has 14 residues. The germline V and J ends were trimmed by 0 bases and 2 bases, with 7 bases remaining between them. CDR1 and CDR2 (germline): SGHVS, FNYEAQ. CDR3 amino acids: CASSLAPGQETQYF. Written as DNA, the CDR3 is TGTGCCAGCAGCTTAGCGCCCGGGCAAGAGACCCAGTACTTC.

The V and J genes are TRBV3-1 (or the pseudogene TRBV3-2) and TRBJ2-3, with 9 bases that match TRBD2. Germline lookup yields CDR1 LGHDT and CDR2 YNNKEL (reference sequence). Trimming took 4 bases from V and 8 from J; bases not matched to a gene: 10. This CDR3 contains 15 residues. The CDR3 is CASSRSGGSGGTQYF. CDR3 sequence (DNA): TGTGCCAGCAGCCGTAGCGGGGGCTCGGGCGGTACGCAGTATTTT.

The V and J genes are TRBV11-2 and TRBJ2-1, with 11 bases identical to TRBD2. The CDR3 is made up of 19 amino acids. Looked up from germline, CDR1 is SGHAT and CDR2 is FQNNGV. The ends lost 7 bases at V and 3 bases at J; junction bases unmatched: 17. CDR3 DNA: TGTGCCAGCACCCACCGGGACCCTAGCGGGAGGAGGGGCTACAATGAGCAGTTCTTC. This encodes CASTHRDPSGRRGYNEQFF.

The rearrangement uses TRBV19 and TRBJ1-1; D is undetermined. CDR3 length equals 12 residues. Germline assignment: CDR1 LNHDA and CDR2 SQIVND (reference sequence). The V and J ends lost 8 bases and 0 bases respectively, with 7 bases between them. The CDR3 DNA follows: TGTGCCAGTTCCCGGATGAACACTGAAGCTTTCTTT. Translation gives CASSRMNTEAFF.

The chain has TRBV6-2 or TRBV6-3 and TRBJ2-7; D ambiguous. Trimming took off 3 bases at V and 2 bases at J, with 5 bases between the two ends. The V gene's germline CDR1 is MNHEY and CDR2 SVGEGT. The CDR3 has 12 residues. CDR3 region: CASSYTAYEQYF. The DNA for the CDR3 is TGTGCCAGCAGTTATACAGCCTACGAGCAGTACTTC.

The chain couples TRBV7-2 to TRBJ1-2; 12 bases are shared with TRBD1. Per the germline V gene, CDR1 is SGHTA and CDR2 is FQGNSA. V lost 5 bases to trimming and J lost 7 bases; unmatched junction nucleotides: 8. There are 15 residues in the CDR3. CDR3 sequence: CASSLRGQGAGGYTF. The CDR3 region has the DNA TGTGCCAGCAGCCTGAGGGGACAGGGGGCGGGTGGCTACACCTTC. The whole variable domain, filled in from reference TRBV7-2 and TRBJ1-2, reads GAGVSQSPSNKVTEKGKDVELRCDPISGHTALYWYRQSLGQGLEFLIYFQGNSAPDKSGLPSDRFSAERTGGSVSTLTIQRTQQEDSAVYLCASSLRGQGAGGYTFGSGTRLTVV.

As concerns this clone: Other DNA sequences in the sample encode the same CDR3. The chain recombines TRBV18 with TRBJ2-5, with 9 bases fitting TRBD1. CDR3 length equals 14 residues. The ends lost 3 bases at V and 4 bases at J; junction bases unmatched: 3. Germline-derived CDR1 and CDR2 are KGHSH and LQKENI. The CDR3 is CASSPRTGVETQYF. CDR3 nucleotide sequence: TGTGCCAGCTCACCCCGGACAGGGGTAGAGACCCAGTACTTC.

This chain connects TRBV27 to TRBJ2-1, with D maybe TRBD1 (5 bases). The CDR3 covers 14 residues. V was cut by 5 bases and J by 8 bases, with 16 bases left in between. Germline V gene sequence: CDR1 MNHEY, CDR2 SMNVEV (reference sequence). CDR3 coding DNA: TGTGCCAGCAGTCCCCAGGGTTGGTCCGATGAGCAGTTCTTC. The encoded protein is CASSPQGWSDEQFF.

The V gene is TRBV18, the J gene TRBJ1-2; TRBD1 matches at 9 bases. CDR3 length: 15 amino acids. In germline, CDR1 is KGHSH, CDR2 LQKENI. J was trimmed by 6 bases and V by 2 bases; bases with no gene match: 7. DNA for the CDR3: TGTGCCAGCTCACCAGGGACAGGGATGGAAGATGGCTACACCTTC. Translating gives CASSPGTGMEDGYTF.

This clone was detected once. The chain combines TRBV7-9 with TRBJ1-3, with D uncertain. Germline values: CDR1 SEHNR, CDR2 FQNEAQ (reference sequence). The CDR3 spans 15 residues. V shed 2 bases and J shed 0 bases, with 8 bases lying between them. For the CDR3, the DNA is TGTGCCAGCAGCTTATCCTGGAACTCTGGAAACACCATATATTTT. Encoded protein: CASSLSWNSGNTIYF.

The sample holds a few counts of this clone. The V call is TRBV7-3, the J call TRBJ2-2; maybe TRBD2 (8 bases). The CDR3 is 15 residues long. CDR1 and CDR2 (germline): SGHTA, FQGTGA. Trimming shortened V by 5 bases and J by 3 bases, and 13 bases separated the two germline ends. The CDR3 DNA sequence: TGTGCCAGCAGCCCGGGAGGGGGCGACACCGGGGAGCTGTTTTTT. This gives the protein CASSPGGGDTGELFF.

The chain combines TRBV12-5 with TRBJ2-2; D is uncertain. This CDR3 contains 15 residues. V was trimmed by 1 base and J by 5 bases, leaving 11 bases between them. Germline-derived CDR1 and CDR2 are LGHNT and FRNRAP. CDR3 sequence: CASGLALGQTGELFF. CDR3 DNA sequence: TGTGCTAGTGGTTTGGCGTTGGGCCAGACCGGGGAGCTGTTTTTT.

The V call is TRBV9, the J call TRBJ1-1; no clear D. CDR1 is SGDLS, CDR2 YYNGEE, per germline. The CDR3 is made up of 14 amino acids. The V and J ends lost 0 bases and 11 bases respectively, with 17 bases between them. CDR3 coding DNA: TGTGCCAGCAGCGTAGGCGGGCAGACGCGACTTGCTTTCTTT. Its translation: CASSVGGQTRLAFF.

This sequence joins TRBV11-2 and TRBJ2-7, with a weak D call TRBD1 (6 bases). This CDR3 region has 14 residues. Looked up from germline, CDR1 is SGHAT and CDR2 is FQNNGV. V dropped 3 bases and J dropped 0 bases, with 9 bases sitting between them. CDR3 sequence: CASSLWTVSYEQYF. CDR3 coding DNA: TGTGCCAGCAGCTTGTGGACAGTCTCCTACGAGCAGTACTTC.

The rearrangement uses TRBV2 and TRBJ1-2, with D unclear. The CDR3 is made up of 13 amino acids. V was cut by 5 bases and J by 2 bases, with 9 bases left in between. CDR1 and CDR2 from the germline V gene are SNHLY and FYNNEI. This chain's CDR3 is CASSFMKNYGYTF. CDR3 DNA: TGTGCCAGCAGTTTCATGAAGAACTATGGCTACACCTTC. The complete variable domain, with remaining parts taken from reference TRBV2 and TRBJ1-2, reads EPEVTQTPSHQVTQMGQEVILRCVPISNHLYFYWYRQILGQKVEFLVSFYNNEISEKSEIFDDQFSVERPDGSNFTLKIRSTKLEDSAMYFCASSFMKNYGYTFGSGTRLTVV.

The gene calls are TRBV5-6 and TRBJ1-2; D ambiguous. This CDR3 has 15 residues. Germline loops: CDR1 SGHDT, CDR2 YYEEEE. V was trimmed by 4 bases and J by 0 bases, leaving 13 bases between them. The CDR3 region is CASSPGLAPNYGYTF. The CDR3 DNA follows: TGTGCCAGCAGCCCAGGTCTGGCCCCTAACTATGGCTACACCTTC.

This clone was detected once. The chain recombines TRBV11-2 with TRBJ1-6; TRBD1 is a possible D gene (5 bases). The CDR3 totals 15 residues. Germline CDR1 and CDR2: SGHAT and FQNNGV. The ends were cut back, 7 bases at V and 2 bases at J, with 12 bases in the middle. DNA for the CDR3: TGTGCCAGCACCGGGGGGTCGACCTATAATTCACCCCTCCACTTT. Its translation is CASTGGSTYNSPLHF.

This chain links TRBV29-1 with TRBJ2-7; TRBD1 agrees at 8 bases. After removal of 6 bases from V and 1 base from J, the junction contained 5 bases not matched to a gene. CDR1 and CDR2 (germline): SQVTM, ANQGSEA. The CDR3 is 13 amino acids. Written as DNA, the CDR3 is TGCAGCGTAGACAGGGGTGGGTCCTACGAGCAGTACTTC. It codes for CSVDRGGSYEQYF.

The V and J genes are TRBV10-3 and TRBJ1-1, with D uncertain. Germline CDR1 reads ENHRY; CDR2 reads SYGVKD. Trimming removed 4 bases from V and 0 bases from J, with 6 bases in between. The length of the CDR3 is 13 residues. CDR3 nucleotides: TGTGCCATCAGTGTCAGTCTGAACACTGAAGCTTTCTTT. This sequence encodes CAISVSLNTEAFF.

This chain links TRBV9 with TRBJ2-4; D is unclear. The CDR3 covers 13 residues. V was pared by 0 bases and J by 7 bases, with 8 bases between. Germline values: CDR1 SGDLS, CDR2 YYNGEE. The CDR3 coding sequence is TGTGCCAGCAGCGTAGATAGAGAGAACATTCAGTACTTC. It yields the protein CASSVDRENIQYF.

V usage is TRBV7-9 and J usage is TRBJ2-5; 11 bases fit TRBD2. The trim removed 5 bases at V and 4 bases at J, leaving 3 bases unmatched. The germline V gene encodes CDR1 SEHNR and CDR2 FQNEAQ (reference sequence). The CDR3 runs 14 residues. Written as DNA, the CDR3 is TGTGCCAGCAGCCCAGGGACTAGCGGAGAGACCCAGTACTTC. Translating it yields CASSPGTSGETQYF.

The CDR3 region has the DNA TGCGCCAGCAGCTTGTATACAGGCCGGTACACTGAAGCTTTCTTT. It encodes CASSLYTGRYTEAFF. The chain is built from TRBV5-1 and TRBJ1-1; tentative D call: TRBD1 (5 bases). In germline, CDR1 is SGHRS, CDR2 YFSETQ. The CDR3 contains 15 residues. V lost 1 base to trimming and J lost 3 bases, with 13 bases between them.

The chain combines TRBV19 with TRBJ1-1; 7 bases fit TRBD1. The V gene's germline CDR1 is LNHDA and CDR2 SQIVND (reference sequence). The CDR3 spans 15 residues. Germline trimming cut 5 bases from V and 6 bases from J; bases unmatched to any gene: 12. The CDR3 DNA reads TGTGCCAGTAGTGCAAACAGGGGTAACAGACCTGAAGCTTTCTTT. As protein: CASSANRGNRPEAFF.

V and J are TRBV6-5 and TRBJ1-5, with 8 bases matching TRBD1. The CDR3 covers 15 residues. Germline trimming cut 6 bases from V and 4 bases from J; bases unmatched to any gene: 8. Per the germline V gene, CDR1 is MNHEY and CDR2 is SVGAGI. CDR3 DNA sequence: TGTGCCAGCAGCACGGGACAGGCGTCAAATCAGCCCCAGCATTTT. Translation: CASSTGQASNQPQHF.

A single count supports this clone. J is TRBJ2-5 and V is TRBV28; D call uncertain. This CDR3 has 13 residues. V dropped 3 bases and J dropped 5 bases, with 10 bases sitting between them. The germline CDR1 and CDR2 sequences are MDHEN and SYDVKM. The CDR3 sequence is CASSFVGYETQYF. CDR3 DNA: TGTGCCAGCAGTTTTGTGGGGTATGAGACCCAGTACTTC.